This TCR beta chain derives from a study of T cell repertoires in cytomegalovirus infection. Overall study context: The study used recently identified HLA-C-restricted and well-studied HLA-B-restricted CMV epitopes. CMV infection together with matching HLA type was indicated by public TCR beta signatures. Whole-study findings and limits: HLA-C-restricted CMV clonotypes gave the most frequent clonotype in two of eight donors. Carriers of CMV and the relevant HLA type were discriminated by public TCR beta frequency.

TCRdb re-called the reads through MiXCR, storing one row per CDR3 protein. This table holds about 770,000 distinct CDR3 sequences, 25% to 35% found once. Comment on this clonotype: The antigen remains unidentified.

This sequence was found in a human donor in good health (CMV status not recorded). Some clones in this sample may be carry-over from other donors' samples. The sequences come from cultured CD8+ T cells from PBMCs, collected from culture after CMV antigen stimulation.

For the CDR3, the DNA is TGTGCCAGCAGCCCCATGGCCACTGAAGCTTTCTTT. This encodes CASSPMATEAFF. The gene calls are TRBV7-8 and TRBJ1-1; the D is unclear. CDR3 length equals 12 residues. Per germline, CDR1 SGHVS and CDR2 FQNEAQ. Trimming took off 5 bases at V and 4 bases at J, with 8 bases between the two ends.